A selection of T cell receptor beta chains follows, all from one sample in a study of T cell responses to AZD1222 COVID-19 vaccine. Method: immunoSEQ multiplex PCR; TCRdb's copy keeps in-frame clones and lacks some. The data show roughly 160,000 clones, roughly 90% seen once. Sequencing used peripheral blood, obtained 28 days after the second AZD1222 dose. The source of these receptors is an adult who received the AZD1222 COVID-19 vaccine. Both conserved end residues are part of each CDR3. Each record gives: clone size, J gene, V gene, D gene, CDR3 protein, CDR3 DNA. The D gene is left open where the match is weak. A clone size is listed for some rows: how often the clone was seen (once, few, many), or a class if it is expanded.

size: NA
J: TRBJ2-3
V: TRBV5-1
D: TRBD2
CDR3: CASSSSSGGLTDTQYF
DNA: TGCGCCAGCAGCTCCTCTAGCGGGGGCCTCACAGATACGCAGTATTTT

size: NA
J: TRBJ1-1
V: TRBV6-5
D: NA
CDR3: CASNPQGPANTEAFF
DNA: TGTGCCAGCAACCCTCAGGGACCGGCGAACACTGAAGCTTTCTTT

size: NA
J: TRBJ1-2
V: TRBV3-1/TRBV3-2
D: TRBD1
CDR3: CASSPSRTGIGYTF
DNA: TGTGCCAGCAGCCCCTCGAGGACAGGGATTGGCTACACCTTC

size: NA
J: TRBJ1-2
V: TRBV5-1
D: NA
CDR3: CASSTYDGNYGYTF
DNA: TGCGCCAGCAGCACCTACGACGGAAACTATGGCTACACCTTC

size: NA
J: TRBJ1-4
V: TRBV4-1
D: NA
CDR3: CASSQLEKLFF
DNA: TGCGCCAGCAGCCAGCTCGAAAAACTGTTTTTT

size: NA
J: TRBJ2-7
V: TRBV7-9
D: NA
CDR3: CASSPPGGYEQYF
DNA: TGTGCCAGCAGCCCCCCCGGGGGTTACGAGCAGTACTTC

size: NA
J: TRBJ2-6
V: TRBV29-1
D: NA
CDR3: CSVGPSSGANVLTF
DNA: TGCAGCGTTGGGCCCAGCTCTGGGGCCAACGTCCTGACTTTC

size: NA
J: TRBJ2-7
V: TRBV6-2/TRBV6-3
D: NA
CDR3: CASSYNMDGQQYF
DNA: TGTGCCAGCAGTTACAATATGGACGGTCAGCAGTACTTC

size: NA
J: TRBJ1-1
V: TRBV14
D: NA
CDR3: CASSPRTANTEAFF
DNA: TGTGCCAGCAGCCCCCGGACAGCGAACACTGAAGCTTTCTTT

size: NA
J: TRBJ2-2
V: TRBV19
D: TRBD1
CDR3: CAGGTGGLKTGELFF
DNA: TGTGCCGGCGGGACAGGGGGTTTGAAGACCGGGGAGCTGTTTTTT

size: NA
J: TRBJ1-2
V: TRBV5-8
D: NA
CDR3: CASTLMRGERGYTF
DNA: TGTGCCAGCACCCTAATGAGGGGGGAGAGGGGCTACACCTTC

size: few
J: TRBJ1-1
V: TRBV6-4
D: TRBD1
CDR3: CASSVDRRTEAFF
DNA: TGTGCCAGCAGTGTGGACAGGAGAACTGAAGCTTTCTTT

size: NA
J: TRBJ1-3
V: TRBV3-1/TRBV3-2
D: NA
CDR3: CASSPATRNTIYF
DNA: TGTGCCAGCAGCCCCGCAACACGAAACACCATATATTTT

size: NA
J: TRBJ2-5
V: TRBV6-5
D: NA
CDR3: CASSTGFRDATQYF
DNA: TGTGCCAGCAGTACAGGGTTTCGGGATGCGACCCAGTACTTC

size: NA
J: TRBJ1-5
V: TRBV5-6
D: NA
CDR3: CASSLSGQPQHF
DNA: TGTGCCAGCAGCTTGAGTGGCCAGCCCCAGCATTTT

size: NA
J: TRBJ1-1
V: TRBV20-1
D: NA
CDR3: CSAGMSGAFF
DNA: TGCAGTGCTGGGATGTCTGGGGCTTTCTTT

size: NA
J: TRBJ1-4
V: TRBV9
D: NA
CDR3: CASSVGGALNEKLFF
DNA: TGTGCCAGCAGCGTCGGGGGGGCTCTTAATGAAAAACTGTTTTTT

size: NA
J: TRBJ1-2
V: TRBV7-2
D: NA
CDR3: CASSLGGSRVYGYTF
DNA: TGTGCCAGCAGCTTAGGGGGGAGTCGGGTCTATGGCTACACCTTC

size: once
J: TRBJ2-6
V: TRBV5-4
D: NA
CDR3: CASSLLAGGANVLTF
DNA: TGTGCCAGCAGCTTGCTGGCAGGTGGGGCCAACGTCCTGACTTTC

size: NA
J: TRBJ2-7
V: TRBV6-1
D: TRBD1
CDR3: CASSELGQGSYEQYF
DNA: TGTGCCAGCAGTGAATTGGGACAGGGGTCCTACGAGCAGTACTTC